These T cell receptor beta chains were read from a single sample in a study of cytomegalovirus exposure and HLA in healthy donors. Clones were sequenced by immunoSEQ multiplex PCR, and TCRdb holds only the in-frame ones, with some missing. The sample has 130,000 or so clones; around 81% are singletons. The sample was PBMCs. The receptors stem from a woman aged 40 to 55 in good health and CMV-seronegative. Each CDR3 is given with its conserved first and last residue. D genes are given only for firm matches. A row's size may be missing; if present it is once, few, many or a size class.

>.|TRBJ2-1|TRBV7-8|TRBD2
CASSLALSTSGSYNEQFF
TGTGCCAGCAGCTTAGCGCTAAGTACTAGCGGGAGTTACAATGAGCAGTTCTTC
>.|TRBJ2-3|TRBV7-9|TRBD2
CASSLKTSGSDTQYF
TGTGCCAGCAGCTTAAAGACTAGCGGGTCAGATACGCAGTATTTT
>once|TRBJ1-3|TRBV7-9|.
CASSVTGNTIYF
TGTGCCAGCAGCGTCACAGGAAACACCATATATTTT
>.|TRBJ1-1|TRBV6-5|.
CASSLYEDRRGTEAFF
TGTGCCAGCAGTTTATACGAGGACCGGCGCGGGACTGAAGCTTTCTTT
>.|TRBJ2-3|TRBV12-2|.
CASRLATSTDTQYF
TGTGCAAGTCGCTTAGCAACTAGCACAGATACGCAGTATTTT
>.|TRBJ2-1|TRBV4-1|.
CASSQGPGQTYNEQFF
TGCGCCAGCAGCCAAGGGCCGGGACAAACATACAATGAGCAGTTCTTC
>.|TRBJ2-1|TRBV7-9|.
CSSSSYNEQFF
TGTTCCAGCAGCTCTTACAATGAGCAGTTCTTC
>.|TRBJ2-2|TRBV29-1|TRBD1
CSVGIGQVGGELFF
TGCAGCGTCGGGATCGGACAGGTTGGCGGGGAGCTGTTTTTT
>few|TRBJ2-2|TRBV4-1|TRBD1
CASSRNRGRYTGELFF
TGCGCCAGCAGCCGCAACAGGGGGCGATACACCGGGGAGCTGTTTTTT
>.|TRBJ2-7|TRBV27|.
CASSPWRRGGSYEQYF
TGTGCCAGCAGCCCTTGGCGCAGGGGCGGTTCCTACGAGCAGTACTTC
>.|TRBJ2-7|TRBV5-1|.
CASSHEGTAEQYF
TGCGCCAGCAGCCACGAGGGGACTGCCGAGCAGTACTTC
>.|TRBJ2-7|TRBV6-1|TRBD1
CASSGGTGGYEQYF
TGTGCCAGCAGTGGGGGGACAGGGGGTTACGAGCAGTACTTC
>few|TRBJ2-3|TRBV27|.
CASSLSDFRQKISDTQYF
TGTGCCAGCAGTTTATCCGACTTTCGACAGAAGATTTCGGATACGCAGTATTTT
>.|TRBJ2-3|TRBV10-3|TRBD2
CAISEGLAGSTDTQYF
TGTGCCATCAGTGAGGGACTAGCGGGTAGCACAGATACGCAGTATTTT
>few|TRBJ2-7|TRBV9|.
CASSVDQIAYEQYF
TGTGCCAGCAGCGTAGATCAGATTGCCTACGAGCAGTACTTC
>once|TRBJ2-1|TRBV6-5|TRBD2
CASKRGSEQFF
TGTGCCAGCAAGCGGGGGAGTGAGCAGTTCTTC
>.|TRBJ2-1|TRBV5-1|TRBD2
CASSWGLAGGGNEQFF
TGCGCCAGCAGCTGGGGACTAGCGGGGGGGGGTAATGAGCAGTTCTTC